This passage covers 22 T cell receptor beta chains from one sample sequenced in a study of cytomegalovirus exposure and HLA in healthy donors. Both 60 Vbeta primers and 13 Jbeta primers went into the PCR. TCRdb's copy holds only in-frame clones and misses some; the assay was immunoSEQ multiplex PCR. The table records roughly 200,000 clones, about 80% of them present only once. Source material: PBMCs. These receptors came from a woman in her sixties in good health and CMV-seropositive.

The chain has TRBV27 and TRBJ1-2, with TRBD1 matching 8 bases. The CDR3 covers 17 residues. The junction had 11 bases not matched to a gene; V was cut back by 3 bases and J by 2 bases. CDR1 is MNHEY and CDR2 is SMNVEV in the germline V gene (reference sequence). CDR3 sequence (DNA): TGTGCCAGCAGTTTGGAGGGCGGACAGGGTAAAAACTATGGCTACACCTTC. Translating gives CASSLEGGQGKNYGYTF.

DNA for the CDR3: TGTGCCAGCGGACGACAGGGGCGGAATGGCTACACCTTC. Translated, it gives CASGRQGRNGYTF. This chain joins TRBV28 and TRBJ1-2; 8 nucleotides match TRBD1. V gave up 8 bases and J gave up 6 bases; unmatched junction bases: 8. The CDR3 runs 13 residues. The V gene's germline CDR1 is MDHEN and CDR2 SYDVKM.

Worth noting for this clone: Within the sample, other DNA sequences also encode this same CDR3. V usage is TRBV5-1 and J usage is TRBJ1-5, with 7 bases matching TRBD1. The CDR3 contains 14 residues. The germline gives CDR1 SGHRS, CDR2 YFSETQ. The J segment lost 5 bases and the V segment lost 4 bases, leaving 6 bases of the junction unmatched. The CDR3 sequence: CASSATGADQPQHF. In nucleotides, the CDR3 is TGCGCCAGCAGCGCAACAGGGGCCGATCAGCCCCAGCATTTT.

This rearrangement joins TRBV30 to TRBJ1-1; D gene unclear. The CDR3 length is 14 residues. The V gene's germline CDR1 is GTSNPN and CDR2 SVGIG (reference sequence). The V end lost 3 bases, the J end lost 1 base, and 12 bases lay between the germline ends. The CDR3 DNA reads TGTGCCTGGAGCACGACGGGGTGGAACACTGAAGCTTTCTTT. Translated, it gives CAWSTTGWNTEAFF. The full variable domain, completed using reference TRBV30 and TRBJ1-1, is SQTIHQWPATLVQPVGSPLSLECTVEGTSNPNLYWYRQAAGRGLQLLFYSVGIGQISSEVPQNLSASRPQDRQFILSSKKLLLSDSGFYLCAWSTTGWNTEAFFGQGTRLTVV.

This chain connects TRBV6-5 to TRBJ2-1; weak D call: TRBD2 (6 bases). V lost 5 bases, J lost 12 bases, and 14 bases lay in between. This CDR3 comprises 12 residues. Germline lookup yields CDR1 MNHEY and CDR2 SVGAGI. CDR3 sequence reads: CASSPGYGGQFF. The CDR3 nucleotides read TGTGCCAGCAGTCCGGGTTACGGGGGGCAGTTCTTC.

This chain joins TRBV4-1 and TRBJ1-2, with D unresolved. This CDR3 spans 15 amino acids. Per germline, CDR1 MGHRA and CDR2 YSYEKL. The V end was cut by 0 bases, the J end by 3 bases, with 11 bases between. The CDR3 nucleotides are TGCGCCAGCAGCCAAGATCGAGGTCCTGACTATGGCTACACCTTC. Protein: CASSQDRGPDYGYTF.

The chain couples TRBV27 to TRBJ1-2, with TRBD1 matching over 7 bases. CDR1 MNHEY and CDR2 SMNVEV come from the germline V gene (reference sequence). The ends lost 3 bases at V and 8 bases at J; junction bases unmatched: 6. The length of the CDR3 is 13 residues. The CDR3 spells CASSLDRQGGYTF. In DNA, the CDR3 is TGTGCCAGCAGTTTGGACAGGCAGGGGGGCTACACCTTC.

The chain employs TRBV30 and TRBJ2-3; 10 bases are a match to TRBD2. Germline V lookup: CDR1 GTSNPN, CDR2 SVGIG (reference sequence). The CDR3 contains 14 residues. After removal of 4 bases from V and 5 bases from J, the junction contained 6 bases not matched to a gene. The CDR3 DNA reads TGTGCCTGGATAAGGCTAGCGGGAGTAGATACGCAGTATTTT. Encoded protein: CAWIRLAGVDTQYF.

The chain combines TRBV7-2 with TRBJ1-2; tentatively, D is TRBD1 (5 bases). The CDR3 is 14 amino acids. V was clipped by 5 bases and J by 5 bases, with 15 bases between them. Germline-derived CDR1 and CDR2 are SGHTA and FQGNSA. DNA of the CDR3: TGTGCCAGCAGCCCCCTCCAGGGTGGGTATGGCTACACCTTC. Translation: CASSPLQGGYGYTF.

This chain connects TRBV27 to TRBJ2-1; 8 bases agree with TRBD2. V shed 2 bases, J shed 0 bases, and the junction held 6 bases outside the gene matches. Germline assignment: CDR1 MNHEY and CDR2 SMNVEV (reference sequence). This CDR3 has 17 amino acids. The CDR3 sequence: CASSLRRLAGSYNEQFF. The CDR3 DNA reads as TGTGCCAGCAGTTTAAGGCGGCTAGCGGGCTCCTACAATGAGCAGTTCTTC.

The rearrangement joins TRBV6-1 to TRBJ2-7, with 9 bases that match TRBD1. The CDR3 is 14 residues long. Trimming at V came to 6 bases and at J to 4 bases, leaving 7 bases not matched to a gene. Germline V gene data show CDR1 as MNHNS and CDR2 as SASEGT. CDR3 sequence (DNA): TGTGCCAGCAGGGTTCCGGGACAGGGATACGAGCAGTACTTC. It encodes CASRVPGQGYEQYF.

The chain links TRBV6-1 to TRBJ2-5, with D uncertain. The germline V gene has CDR1 MNHNS and CDR2 SASEGT. Deletions cut 3 bases from V and 2 bases from J, with 10 bases between. The length of the CDR3 is 14 residues. Here the CDR3 DNA reads TGTGCCAGCAGTGAGATTACCAGTCAAGAGACCCAGTACTTC. Its protein product is CASSEITSQETQYF.

The rearrangement links TRBV7-3 to TRBJ2-3, with a possible D match to TRBD2 (6 bases). The CDR3 consists of 13 residues. The V end was cut by 8 bases, the J end by 2 bases, with 11 bases between. Looked up from germline, CDR1 is SGHTA and CDR2 is FQGTGA. CDR3 in amino acids: CASGRGLTDTQYF. CDR3 sequence (DNA): TGTGCCAGCGGGCGGGGCCTCACAGATACGCAGTATTTT. Complete variable domain (other parts from reference TRBV7-3 and TRBJ2-3): GAGVSQTPSNKVTEKGKYVELRCDPISGHTALYWYRQSLGQGPEFLIYFQGTGAADDSGLPNDRFFAVRPEGSVSTLKIQRTERGDSAVYLCASGRGLTDTQYFGPGTRLTVL.

The rearrangement links TRBV27 to TRBJ2-2; 7 bases map to TRBD1. Germline-derived CDR1 and CDR2 are MNHEY and SMNVEV (reference sequence). The CDR3 has 15 amino acids. V gave up 8 bases and J gave up 4 bases; unmatched junction bases: 10. The CDR3: CASAEQGRGTGELFF. The CDR3 DNA reads TGTGCCAGCGCCGAACAGGGGCGAGGCACCGGGGAGCTGTTTTTT.

V gene TRBV9 combines with J gene TRBJ2-2; a weak D match, TRBD2 (6 bases). This CDR3 spans 14 amino acids. Germline-derived CDR1 and CDR2 are SGDLS and YYNGEE. V was pared by 0 bases and J by 6 bases, with 9 bases between. CDR3 in DNA: TGTGCCAGCAGCGTAGGCGGGGCGCCCGGGGAGCTGTTTTTT. This encodes CASSVGGAPGELFF.

This chain joins TRBV10-3 and TRBJ2-5; TRBD1 agrees at 7 bases. The J call is in doubt because the DNA end fits TRBJ2-7 better. Germline V gene lookup returns CDR1 ENHRY and CDR2 SYGVKD. There are 14 residues in the CDR3. CDR3 nucleotides: TGTGCCATCAGGAAACAGGGGCCAGCTAACGAGCAGTACTTC. Translation gives CAIRKQGPANEQYF.

This clone has just a few counts. The chain recombines TRBV7-2 with TRBJ2-2; 8 nucleotides agree with TRBD2. Per the germline V gene, CDR1 is SGHTA and CDR2 is FQGNSA. The CDR3 has 16 residues. V was pared by 1 base and J by 2 bases, with 3 bases of the junction left unmatched. In DNA, the CDR3 is TGTGCCAGCAGCTTAGTAGCGGGACTTAACACCGGGGAGCTGTTTTTT. Translated, it gives CASSLVAGLNTGELFF.

This clone appeared a few times. The chain recombines TRBV30 with TRBJ1-2; 9 bases are a match to TRBD1. The CDR3 runs 15 residues. Germline V gene lookup returns CDR1 GTSNPN and CDR2 SVGIG (reference sequence). J gave up 6 bases and V 3 bases, and 11 bases lay outside the gene matches. Here the CDR3 reads CAWSVGGTGNHGYTF. Written as DNA, the CDR3 is TGTGCCTGGAGCGTAGGAGGGACAGGGAATCATGGCTACACCTTC.

Details on this clone: Additional DNA sequences in this sample encode the identical CDR3. The chain has TRBV18 and TRBJ1-5, with D unresolved. This CDR3 has 13 amino acids. The germline V gene encodes CDR1 KGHSH and CDR2 LQKENI. The V end was cut by 3 bases, the J end by 4 bases, with 7 bases between. The CDR3 reads CASSPGENQPQHF. For the CDR3, the DNA is TGTGCCAGCTCACCGGGAGAGAATCAGCCCCAGCATTTT.

The rearrangement uses TRBV28 and TRBJ1-2, with D unresolved. V was pared by 4 bases and J by 5 bases, with 5 bases between. Germline CDR1 is MDHEN and CDR2 is SYDVKM. There are 11 residues in the CDR3. The CDR3 loop is CASSSSYGYTF. The CDR3 DNA sequence: TGTGCCAGCAGTTCGAGTTATGGCTACACCTTC.

This clone was observed once. This rearrangement joins TRBV18 to TRBJ2-1, with D unresolved. The length of the CDR3 is 14 residues. The V and J ends lost 1 base and 10 bases respectively, with 14 bases between them. In germline, CDR1 is KGHSH, CDR2 LQKENI. The CDR3 nucleotides are TGTGCCAGCTCACCACGGCTGGTCGGGTGGGAGCAGTTCTTC. Protein sequence: CASSPRLVGWEQFF.

This rearrangement joins TRBV30 to TRBJ2-7; D unresolved. Germline CDR1 is GTSNPN and CDR2 is SVGIG (reference sequence). This CDR3 spans 12 amino acids. Trimming stripped 3 bases from V and 2 bases from J, with 8 bases between. CDR3 nucleotide sequence: TGTGCCTGGAGCCTAGGCACCTACGAGCAGTACTTC. It translates to CAWSLGTYEQYF.